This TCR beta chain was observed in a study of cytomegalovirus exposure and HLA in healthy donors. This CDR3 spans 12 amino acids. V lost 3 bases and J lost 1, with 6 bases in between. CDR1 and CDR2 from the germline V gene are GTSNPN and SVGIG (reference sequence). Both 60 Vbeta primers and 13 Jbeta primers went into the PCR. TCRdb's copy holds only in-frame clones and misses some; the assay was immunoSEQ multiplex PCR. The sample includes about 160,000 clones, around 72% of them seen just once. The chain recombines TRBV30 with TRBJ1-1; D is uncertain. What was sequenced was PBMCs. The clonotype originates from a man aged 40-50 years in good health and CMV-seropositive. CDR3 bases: TGTGCCTGGAGGTACGGGAACACTGAAGCTTTCTTT. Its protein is CAWRYGNTEAFF.